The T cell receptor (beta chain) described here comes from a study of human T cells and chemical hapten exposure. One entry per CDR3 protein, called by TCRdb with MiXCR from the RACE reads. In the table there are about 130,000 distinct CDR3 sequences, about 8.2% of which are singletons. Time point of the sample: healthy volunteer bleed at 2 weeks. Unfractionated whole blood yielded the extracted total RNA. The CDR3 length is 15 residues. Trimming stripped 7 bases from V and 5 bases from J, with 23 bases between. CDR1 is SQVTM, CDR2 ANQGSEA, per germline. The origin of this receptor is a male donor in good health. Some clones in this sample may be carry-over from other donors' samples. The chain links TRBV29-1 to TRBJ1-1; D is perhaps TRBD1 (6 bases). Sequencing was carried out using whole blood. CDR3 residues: CSARRAGASRTEAFF. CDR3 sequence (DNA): TGCAGCGCGCGGAGGGCAGGGGCGAGTCGGACTGAAGCTTTCTTT.